This is a list of T cell receptor beta chains from one sample in a study of control samples from healthy donors and cancer patients. Repertoires were generated with immunoSEQ multiplex PCR, while TCRdb's copy carries only in-frame clones and drops some. The sample includes under 150,000 clones, about 89% seen only once; the top ten take about 2.7%. Sequencing was carried out using blood. These receptors came from a man in his fifties or sixties in good health. Each CDR3 is given with its conserved first and last residue. The D gene is left open where the match is weak. Rows give clone size only sometimes, using once, few, many, or a class for an expanded clone.

size: .
D: TRBD1
J: TRBJ2-2
V: TRBV9
CDR3: CASSVTGVDTGELFF
DNA: TGTGCCAGCAGCGTGACAGGGGTGGACACCGGGGAGCTGTTTTTT

size: few
D: TRBD2
J: TRBJ2-7
V: TRBV6-6
CDR3: CASSGGGSYEQYF
DNA: TGTGCCAGCAGTGGGGGGGGGTCCTACGAGCAGTACTTC

size: .
D: TRBD2
J: TRBJ2-1
V: TRBV18
CDR3: CASSWTSGADEQFF
DNA: TGTGCCAGCTCATGGACTAGCGGGGCCGATGAGCAGTTCTTC

size: .
D: TRBD2
J: TRBJ2-2
V: TRBV7-8
CDR3: CASSHLKASGTTGELFF
DNA: TGTGCCAGCAGTCATTTGAAGGCTAGCGGAACCACCGGGGAGCTGTTTTTT

size: .
D: TRBD1
J: TRBJ1-1
V: TRBV6-6
CDR3: CASRPFTGDTEAFF
DNA: TGTGCCAGCAGACCCTTTACAGGGGACACTGAAGCTTTCTTT

size: .
D: .
J: TRBJ2-6
V: TRBV7-6
CDR3: CASSPKGAVQNSGANVLTF
DNA: TGTGCCAGCAGCCCGAAAGGGGCAGTACAAAATTCTGGGGCCAACGTCCTGACTTTC

size: .
D: TRBD1
J: TRBJ2-3
V: TRBV7-9
CDR3: CASSQTGDRVTQYF
DNA: TGTGCCAGCAGCCAGACCGGGGACAGGGTTACGCAGTATTTT

size: .
D: .
J: TRBJ2-7
V: TRBV4-2
CDR3: CASSQELNRGLKIYEQYF
DNA: TGTGCCAGCAGCCAAGAGTTAAATAGGGGACTCAAGATCTACGAGCAGTACTTC

size: .
D: .
J: TRBJ1-6
V: TRBV15
CDR3: CATSRDGQSSPLHF
DNA: TGTGCCACCAGCAGAGATGGGCAAAGTTCACCCCTCCACTTT

size: few
D: .
J: TRBJ2-2
V: TRBV20-1
CDR3: CSASTGQYLTGELFF
DNA: TGCAGTGCTAGTACGGGACAATATTTGACCGGGGAGCTGTTTTTT

size: .
D: TRBD2
J: TRBJ2-2
V: TRBV4-3
CDR3: CASSQTLAGGPTGELFF
DNA: TGCGCCAGCAGCCAGACCCTAGCGGGGGGGCCCACCGGGGAGCTGTTTTTT

size: .
D: TRBD1
J: TRBJ1-1
V: TRBV7-6
CDR3: CASSTGTGIGNTEAFF
DNA: TGTGCCAGCAGCACCGGGACAGGGATCGGGAACACTGAAGCTTTCTTT

size: .
D: .
J: TRBJ1-5
V: TRBV28
CDR3: CASRFDSRGRSYSNQPQHF
DNA: TGTGCCAGCAGGTTTGATAGTCGAGGGCGATCGTATAGCAATCAGCCCCAGCATTTT

size: .
D: TRBD1
J: TRBJ1-1
V: TRBV11-1
CDR3: CASSAGQAVTEAFF
DNA: TGTGCCAGCAGCGCGGGACAGGCGGTGACTGAAGCTTTCTTT

size: few
D: .
J: TRBJ1-6
V: TRBV2
CDR3: CASSAEGIPNSPLHF
DNA: TGTGCCAGCAGTGCAGAGGGGATCCCTAATTCACCCCTCCACTTT

size: .
D: TRBD1
J: TRBJ1-5
V: TRBV15
CDR3: CATSRDRDRDNQPQHF
DNA: TGTGCCACCAGCAGAGATAGGGACAGGGATAATCAGCCCCAGCATTTT

size: .
D: .
J: TRBJ1-4
V: TRBV5-1
CDR3: CASTSGPPDEKLFF
DNA: TGCGCCAGCACTAGCGGGCCCCCGGATGAAAAACTGTTTTTT

size: .
D: TRBD1
J: TRBJ2-7
V: TRBV11-2
CDR3: CASSVGTGWKDEQYF
DNA: TGTGCCAGCAGCGTAGGGACAGGGTGGAAAGACGAGCAGTACTTC

size: .
D: .
J: TRBJ1-1
V: TRBV7-6
CDR3: CASSPRTGNGTEAFF
DNA: TGTGCCAGCAGCCCCAGAACAGGGAATGGAACTGAAGCTTTCTTT

size: .
D: .
J: TRBJ2-7
V: TRBV28
CDR3: CASSLMYEQYF
DNA: TGTGCCAGCAGTTTAATGTACGAGCAGTACTTC

size: .
D: TRBD1
J: TRBJ1-6
V: TRBV19
CDR3: CASTPGGYNSPLHF
DNA: TGTGCCAGTACCCCAGGGGGGTATAATTCACCCCTCCACTTT

size: once
D: .
J: TRBJ1-2
V: TRBV6-6
CDR3: CASSSGPAKGFGGYTF
DNA: TGTGCCAGCAGCTCAGGACCAGCTAAGGGGTTCGGGGGCTACACCTTC

size: .
D: TRBD1
J: TRBJ1-6
V: TRBV5-1
CDR3: CASSSGQDYSPLHF
DNA: TGCGCCAGCAGCTCAGGACAGGATTATTCACCCCTCCACTTT

size: .
D: .
J: TRBJ1-1
V: TRBV28
CDR3: CASSISQGLTPAFF
DNA: TGTGCCAGCAGCATATCACAGGGCCTAACCCCAGCTTTCTTT

size: .
D: .
J: TRBJ1-1
V: TRBV6-5
CDR3: CASGGEIEAFF
DNA: TGTGCCAGCGGGGGGGAAATTGAAGCTTTCTTT

size: .
D: .
J: TRBJ1-1
V: TRBV27
CDR3: CASSFDQDDEAFF
DNA: TGTGCCAGCAGTTTCGATCAGGACGATGAAGCTTTCTTT

size: .
D: .
J: TRBJ1-1
V: TRBV27
CDR3: CASSLRTGGSEAFF
DNA: TGTGCCAGCAGTTTAAGAACAGGCGGGTCTGAAGCTTTCTTT

size: .
D: TRBD1
J: TRBJ1-1
V: TRBV7-2
CDR3: CASSLGTGTEAFF
DNA: TGTGCCAGCAGCCTAGGGACAGGGACCGAAGCTTTCTTT

size: .
D: TRBD1
J: TRBJ1-2
V: TRBV2
CDR3: CASSEAGGRGDYGYTF
DNA: TGTGCCAGCAGTGAAGCGGGCGGCAGGGGGGACTATGGCTACACCTTC

size: .
D: .
J: TRBJ1-6
V: TRBV7-9
CDR3: CASSLNSPLAPLHF
DNA: TGTGCCAGCAGCCTTAATAGCCCCTTGGCACCCCTCCACTTT

size: few
D: .
J: TRBJ2-7
V: TRBV3-1/TRBV3-2
CDR3: CASSCTGLPSYEQYF
DNA: TGTGCCAGCAGCTGTACGGGACTCCCCAGCTACGAGCAGTACTTC

size: .
D: TRBD2
J: TRBJ2-7
V: TRBV19
CDR3: CASSAGGLPYEQYF
DNA: TGTGCCAGTAGCGCGGGGGGTTTACCCTACGAGCAGTACTTC

size: .
D: .
J: TRBJ1-3
V: TRBV7-9
CDR3: CASSSRDPGNTIYF
DNA: TGTGCCAGCAGCTCCAGGGATCCCGGAAACACCATATATTTT

size: .
D: .
J: TRBJ1-2
V: TRBV30
CDR3: CAMPPPPGYGYTF
DNA: TGTGCCATGCCCCCCCCGCCTGGCTATGGCTACACCTTC

size: .
D: .
J: TRBJ2-3
V: TRBV6-2/TRBV6-3
CDR3: CASSYSGLDTQYF
DNA: TGTGCCAGCAGTTACTCGGGTCTTGATACGCAGTATTTT

size: .
D: .
J: TRBJ2-3
V: TRBV4-3
CDR3: CASSQESHDSTDTQYF
DNA: TGCGCCAGCAGCCAAGAATCCCACGATAGCACAGATACGCAGTATTTT

size: .
D: TRBD1
J: TRBJ1-1
V: TRBV18
CDR3: CASSLTDRGTEAFF
DNA: TGTGCCAGCTCACTCACGGACAGGGGCACTGAAGCTTTCTTT

size: .
D: .
J: TRBJ1-6
V: TRBV7-3
CDR3: CASSLNPGNSPLHF
DNA: TGTGCCAGCAGCTTAAATCCGGGGAATTCACCCCTCCACTTT

size: .
D: TRBD1
J: TRBJ1-2
V: TRBV19
CDR3: CASSWDRPYGYTF
DNA: TGTGCCAGTAGTTGGGACAGGCCTTATGGCTACACCTTC

size: .
D: .
J: TRBJ2-7
V: TRBV5-8
CDR3: CASSLVSGPYEQYF
DNA: TGTGCCAGCAGCTTGGTTTCCGGGCCCTACGAGCAGTACTTC

size: .
D: TRBD1
J: TRBJ1-6
V: TRBV6-2/TRBV6-3
CDR3: CASSYSSGQVRICNSPLHF
DNA: TGTGCCAGCAGTTACTCGTCTGGACAGGTAAGGATTTGTAATTCACCCCTCCACTTT

size: once
D: TRBD1
J: TRBJ2-7
V: TRBV5-1
CDR3: CASSPQTGQAYEQYF
DNA: TGCGCCAGCAGCCCGCAAACGGGACAGGCCTACGAGCAGTACTTC

size: few
D: .
J: TRBJ1-1
V: TRBV24-1
CDR3: CATRRARDTEAFF
DNA: TGTGCCACGAGGCGGGCTAGAGATACTGAAGCTTTCTTT

size: .
D: .
J: TRBJ1-4
V: TRBV27
CDR3: CASTQKPGVGEKLFF
DNA: TGTGCCAGCACCCAGAAACCGGGGGTTGGAGAAAAACTGTTTTTT

size: .
D: TRBD1
J: TRBJ1-2
V: TRBV7-9
CDR3: CASSLVSGTGGSYGYTF
DNA: TGTGCCAGCAGCTTGGTGTCAGGGACAGGGGGTAGCTATGGCTACACCTTC

size: .
D: .
J: TRBJ2-7
V: TRBV18
CDR3: CASSPRMQAYEQYF
DNA: TGTGCCAGCTCACCTCGAATGCAAGCCTACGAGCAGTACTTC

size: .
D: TRBD2
J: TRBJ2-3
V: TRBV5-4
CDR3: CASSATLGTSGGAGVDTQYF
DNA: TGTGCCAGCAGCGCCACCCTCGGGACTAGCGGGGGGGCCGGGGTAGATACGCAGTATTTT

size: .
D: .
J: TRBJ2-5
V: TRBV3-1/TRBV3-2
CDR3: CASSQDSLAAETQYF
DNA: TGTGCCAGCAGCCAAGATTCTCTAGCAGCAGAGACCCAGTACTTC

size: few
D: .
J: TRBJ2-5
V: TRBV19
CDR3: CASSMSGRIETQYF
DNA: TGTGCCAGTAGTATGAGTGGGAGAATAGAGACCCAGTACTTC

size: .
D: .
J: TRBJ1-2
V: TRBV5-6
CDR3: CASSLFGGARANYGYTF
DNA: TGTGCCAGCAGCTTGTTCGGGGGGGCCCGAGCTAACTATGGCTACACCTTC

size: .
D: TRBD2
J: TRBJ2-5
V: TRBV29-1
CDR3: CSVEPLLLVSGGTQYF
DNA: TGCAGCGTTGAACCTCTGCTATTGGTTAGCGGGGGGACCCAGTACTTC

size: few
D: TRBD1
J: TRBJ2-7
V: TRBV18
CDR3: CASSTGTESIKQYF
DNA: TGTGCCAGCTCAACCGGGACAGAATCTATCAAGCAGTACTTC

size: few
D: .
J: TRBJ2-1
V: TRBV7-2
CDR3: CASSSWGAGSYNEQFF
DNA: TGTGCCAGCAGCTCTTGGGGGGCTGGGTCCTACAATGAGCAGTTCTTC

size: .
D: TRBD1
J: TRBJ2-3
V: TRBV7-3
CDR3: CASSSLPGGTGGITDTQYF
DNA: TGTGCCAGCAGCTCCCTCCCCGGGGGGACAGGGGGCATCACAGATACGCAGTATTTT

size: .
D: TRBD2
J: TRBJ2-2
V: TRBV7-9
CDR3: CASSHGLAGGLGGELFF
DNA: TGTGCCAGCAGCCACGGACTAGCGGGGGGGCTCGGCGGGGAGCTGTTTTTT

size: .
D: .
J: TRBJ1-1
V: TRBV18
CDR3: CASSPLRAGEAFF
DNA: TGTGCCAGCTCACCACTTAGGGCGGGGGAAGCTTTCTTT

size: .
D: TRBD2
J: TRBJ2-1
V: TRBV7-3
CDR3: CASSSGTSNYNEQFF
DNA: TGTGCCAGCAGCTCCGGGACTAGTAACTACAATGAGCAGTTCTTC